A selection of T cell receptor beta chains follows, all from one sample in a study of blood T cell repertoires in COVID-19. TCRdb keeps only in-frame clones here, not all; method: immunoSEQ multiplex PCR. The data show 97,000 or so clones, approximately 90% seen once. Sequencing was performed on peripheral blood. Receptors were obtained from a woman aged 45-60 years with COVID-19, enrolled during active disease. Each CDR3 is given with its conserved first and last residue. A D gene is named only where the DNA matches it firmly.

j_call cdr3_length d_call v_call cdr3_aa
TRBJ2-5 13 - TRBV14 CASSQAGVGTQYF
TRBJ1-5 13 - TRBV27 CASSEDGGQPQHF
TRBJ2-2 13 TRBD2 TRBV19 CASTGGVIGELFF
TRBJ2-7 15 TRBD2 TRBV6-5 CASTRTSGGSYEQYF
TRBJ2-7 14 - TRBV11-2 CASSALSAIHEQYF
TRBJ2-7 14 TRBD2 TRBV6-5 CASSPAGGSYEQYF
TRBJ2-7 18 TRBD2 TRBV7-2 CASSLGSSGGASSYEQYF
TRBJ2-3 12 - TRBV5-8 CASSGRVDTQYF
TRBJ2-3 16 TRBD2 TRBV3-1/TRBV3-2 CASSQEAGGPIDTQYF
TRBJ1-1 17 TRBD1 TRBV7-9 CASSSDRDRVVGTEAFF
TRBJ2-1 15 TRBD2 TRBV5-1 CASSLGTSGEHEQFF
TRBJ2-7 18 - TRBV11-3 CASSSAYGPSGSSYEQYF
TRBJ2-7 14 - TRBV7-2 CASSLAGGPYEQYF
TRBJ1-4 11 - TRBV25-1 CASRGGEKLFF
TRBJ1-2 14 TRBD1 TRBV12-5 CASGKDRGGYGYTF
TRBJ2-2 16 - TRBV4-1 CASSQGRLESPGELFF
TRBJ2-7 14 - TRBV14 CASSQEPRGRGQYF
TRBJ1-6 14 - TRBV5-4 CASGNRVLNSPLHF
TRBJ2-7 14 - TRBV6-5 CASSSRDRTYEQYF
TRBJ1-2 13 - TRBV9 CASSVDGRAGYTF
TRBJ1-6 14 TRBD1 TRBV19 CASTNGQGFSPLHF
TRBJ2-3 15 - TRBV14 CASSLGGASTDTQYF
TRBJ1-5 15 - TRBV6-2/TRBV6-3 CASRPDRSRNQPQHF
TRBJ2-3 13 TRBD1 TRBV6-5 CASRDRWPDTQYF
TRBJ2-2 15 TRBD1 TRBV6-6 CASSRNRGSTGELFF
TRBJ1-1 16 TRBD1 TRBV3-1/TRBV3-2 CASSRDSTLMNTEAFF
TRBJ2-3 12 - TRBV28 CASTGVTDTQYF
TRBJ2-2 14 - TRBV5-4 CASSLATNTGELFF
TRBJ2-6 16 - TRBV28 CASSFMFPSGANVLTF
TRBJ2-1 11 - TRBV2 CASSEAQKQFF
TRBJ1-1 16 TRBD1 TRBV6-5 CASSFRDRGLNTEAFF
TRBJ1-2 14 - TRBV18 CASSPGGHNYGYTF
TRBJ1-1 13 TRBD1 TRBV12-3/TRBV12-4 CASSQRTGQEAFF
TRBJ1-3 14 - TRBV7-3 CASSPQNSGNTIYF
TRBJ2-1 13 - TRBV7-9 CASAPGAYNEQFF
TRBJ2-1 14 TRBD2 TRBV9 CASSVGTSSNEQFF
TRBJ2-3 13 - TRBV6-2/TRBV6-3 CASSYGSLDTQYF
TRBJ1-3 16 - TRBV5-4 CASSLGTNSAGNTIYF
TRBJ2-1 15 TRBD2 TRBV5-4 CASSFNTGGANEQFF